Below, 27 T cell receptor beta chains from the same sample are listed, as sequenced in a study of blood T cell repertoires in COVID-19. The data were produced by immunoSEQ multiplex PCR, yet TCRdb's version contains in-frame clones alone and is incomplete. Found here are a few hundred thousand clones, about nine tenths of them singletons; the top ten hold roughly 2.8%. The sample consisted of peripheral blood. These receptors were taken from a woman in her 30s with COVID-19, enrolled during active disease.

CDR3: CASTRRGSGNTIYF. CDR3 coding DNA: TGTGCCAGCACCAGACGGGGTTCCGGAAACACCATATATTTT. The chain employs TRBV11-2 and TRBJ1-3; D is uncertain. Germline CDR1 is SGHAT and CDR2 is FQNNGV. Trimming left V 7 bases short and J 4 bases short, with 14 bases between. This CDR3 comprises 14 residues.

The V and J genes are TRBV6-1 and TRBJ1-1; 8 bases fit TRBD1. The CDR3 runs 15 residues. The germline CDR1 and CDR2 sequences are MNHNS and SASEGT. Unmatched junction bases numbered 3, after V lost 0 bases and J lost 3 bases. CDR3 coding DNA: TGTGCCAGCAGTGAAGCAAGGACAGGGTACACTGAAGCTTTCTTT. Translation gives CASSEARTGYTEAFF.

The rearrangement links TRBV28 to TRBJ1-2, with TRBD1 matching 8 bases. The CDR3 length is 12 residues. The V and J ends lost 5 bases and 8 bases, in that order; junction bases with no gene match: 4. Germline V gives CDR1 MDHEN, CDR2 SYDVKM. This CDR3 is CASSDRGTGYTF. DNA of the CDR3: TGTGCCAGCAGTGACAGGGGTACCGGCTACACCTTC.

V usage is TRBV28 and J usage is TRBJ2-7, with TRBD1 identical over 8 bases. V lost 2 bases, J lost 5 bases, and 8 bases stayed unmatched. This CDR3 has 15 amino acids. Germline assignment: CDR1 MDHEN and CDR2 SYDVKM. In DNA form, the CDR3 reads TGTGCCAGCAGTTTACCCAGGGGGCGGATCGACGAGCAGTACTTC. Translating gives CASSLPRGRIDEQYF. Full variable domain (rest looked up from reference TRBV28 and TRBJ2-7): DVKVTQSSRYLVKRTGEKVFLECVQDMDHENMFWYRQDPGLGLRLIYFSYDVKMKEKGDIPEGYSVSREKKERFSLILESASTNQTSMYLCASSLPRGRIDEQYFGPGTRLTVT.

The CDR3 sequence: CASSFSSGSHTDTQYF. As DNA, the CDR3 is TGCGCCAGCAGCTTCTCTAGCGGGAGTCACACAGATACGCAGTATTTT. The genes are TRBV5-1 and TRBJ2-3, with 10 bases identical to TRBD2. Germline trimming cut 2 bases from V and 2 bases from J; bases unmatched to any gene: 5. This CDR3 has 16 amino acids. Germline lookup yields CDR1 SGHRS and CDR2 YFSETQ.

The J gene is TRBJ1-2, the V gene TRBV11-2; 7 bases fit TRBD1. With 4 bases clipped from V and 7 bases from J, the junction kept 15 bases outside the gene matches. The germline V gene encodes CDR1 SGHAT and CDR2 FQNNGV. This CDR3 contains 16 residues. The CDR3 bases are TGTGCCAGCAGCTCATTAAGGGGGCGCCAGCGACGTGGCTACACCTTC. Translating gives CASSSLRGRQRRGYTF.

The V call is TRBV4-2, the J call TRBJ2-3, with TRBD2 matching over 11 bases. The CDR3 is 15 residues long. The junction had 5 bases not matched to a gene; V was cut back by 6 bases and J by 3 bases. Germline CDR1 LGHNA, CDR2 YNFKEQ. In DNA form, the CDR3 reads TGTGCCAGCAGGCTAGCGGGAGGCGTAACAGATACGCAGTATTTT. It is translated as CASRLAGGVTDTQYF.

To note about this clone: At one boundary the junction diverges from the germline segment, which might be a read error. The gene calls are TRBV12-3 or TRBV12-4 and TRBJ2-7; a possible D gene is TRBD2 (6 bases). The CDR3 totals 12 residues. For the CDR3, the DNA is TGTGCCAGCAGCTTAGGGGCGGGGGAGCAGTACTTC. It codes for CASSLGAGEQYF.

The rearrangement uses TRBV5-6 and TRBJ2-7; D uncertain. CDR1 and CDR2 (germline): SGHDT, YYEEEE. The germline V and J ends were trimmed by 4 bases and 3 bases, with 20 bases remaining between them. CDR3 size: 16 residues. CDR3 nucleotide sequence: TGTGCCAGCAGCCCCTCTTTGGGCACGTATCTCTACGAGCAGTACTTC. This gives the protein CASSPSLGTYLYEQYF.

The CDR3: CASSLNTEAFF. The CDR3 DNA is TGTGCCAGCAGCCTAAACACTGAAGCTTTCTTT. This chain joins TRBV3-1 (or the pseudogene TRBV3-2) and TRBJ1-1, with D uncertain. The length of the CDR3 is 11 residues. Germline values: CDR1 LGHDT, CDR2 YNNKEL (reference sequence). Trimming stripped 4 bases from V and 2 bases from J, with 2 bases between.

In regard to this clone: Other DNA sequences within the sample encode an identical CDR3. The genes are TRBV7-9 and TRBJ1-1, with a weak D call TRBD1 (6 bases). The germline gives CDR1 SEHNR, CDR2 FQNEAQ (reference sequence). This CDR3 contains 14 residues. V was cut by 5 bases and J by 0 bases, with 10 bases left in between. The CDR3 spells CASSPGTLNTEAFF. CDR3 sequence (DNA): TGTGCCAGCAGCCCGGGGACACTGAACACTGAAGCTTTCTTT.

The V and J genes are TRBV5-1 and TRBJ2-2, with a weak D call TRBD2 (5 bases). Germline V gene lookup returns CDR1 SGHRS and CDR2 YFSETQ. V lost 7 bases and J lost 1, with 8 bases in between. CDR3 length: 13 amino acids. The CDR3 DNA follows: TGCGCCAGCCGAGGGCTGAACACCGGGGAGCTGTTTTTT. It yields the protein CASRGLNTGELFF.

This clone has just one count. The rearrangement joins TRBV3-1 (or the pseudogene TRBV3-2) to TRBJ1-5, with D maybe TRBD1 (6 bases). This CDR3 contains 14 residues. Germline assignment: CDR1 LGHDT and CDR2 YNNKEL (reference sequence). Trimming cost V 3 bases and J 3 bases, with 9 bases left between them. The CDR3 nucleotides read TGTGCCAGCAGCCACGACAGGTCCAATCAGCCCCAGCATTTT. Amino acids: CASSHDRSNQPQHF.

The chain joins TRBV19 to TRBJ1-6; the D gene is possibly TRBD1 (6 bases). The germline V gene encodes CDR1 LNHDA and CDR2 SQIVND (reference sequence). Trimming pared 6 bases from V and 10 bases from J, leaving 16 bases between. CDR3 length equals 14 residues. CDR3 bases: TGTGCCAGTAGCCCAGGGGAGATTTGGTCACCCCTCCACTTT. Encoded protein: CASSPGEIWSPLHF.

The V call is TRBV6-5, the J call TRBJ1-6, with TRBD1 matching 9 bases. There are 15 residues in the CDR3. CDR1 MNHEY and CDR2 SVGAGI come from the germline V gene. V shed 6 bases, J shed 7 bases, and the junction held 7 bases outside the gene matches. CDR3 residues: CASRHGQGRNSPLHF. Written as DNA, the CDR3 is TGTGCCAGCAGACACGGACAGGGGAGAAATTCACCCCTCCACTTT.

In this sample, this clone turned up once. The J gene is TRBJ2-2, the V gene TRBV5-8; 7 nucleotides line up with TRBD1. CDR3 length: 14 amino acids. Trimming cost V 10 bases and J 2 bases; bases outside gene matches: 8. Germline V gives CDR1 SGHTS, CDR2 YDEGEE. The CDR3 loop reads CALPGQRNTGELFF. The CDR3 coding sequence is TGTGCCCTTCCGGGACAGAGAAACACCGGGGAGCTGTTTTTT.

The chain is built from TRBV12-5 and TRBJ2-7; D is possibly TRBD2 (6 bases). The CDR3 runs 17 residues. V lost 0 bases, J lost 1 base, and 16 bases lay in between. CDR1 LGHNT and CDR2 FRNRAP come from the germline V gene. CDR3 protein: CASGLVLGGKPSYEQYF. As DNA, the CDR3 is TGTGCTAGTGGTTTGGTATTGGGGGGAAAGCCATCCTACGAGCAGTACTTC. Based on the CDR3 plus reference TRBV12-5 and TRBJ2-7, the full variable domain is DARVTQTPRHKVTEMGQEVTMRCQPILGHNTVFWYRQTMMQGLELLAYFRNRAPLDDSGMPKDRFSAEMPDATLATLKIQPSEPRDSAVYFCASGLVLGGKPSYEQYFGPGTRLTVT.

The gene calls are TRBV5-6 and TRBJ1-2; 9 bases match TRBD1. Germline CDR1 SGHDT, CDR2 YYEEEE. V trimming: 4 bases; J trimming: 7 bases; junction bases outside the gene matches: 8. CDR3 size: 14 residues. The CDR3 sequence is CASSTGTGSIGYTF. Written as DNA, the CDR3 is TGTGCCAGCAGCACCGGGACAGGGTCTATTGGCTACACCTTC.

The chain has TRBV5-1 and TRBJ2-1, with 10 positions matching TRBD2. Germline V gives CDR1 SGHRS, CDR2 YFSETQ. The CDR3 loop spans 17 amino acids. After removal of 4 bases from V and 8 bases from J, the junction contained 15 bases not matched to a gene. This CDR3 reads CASSGPSGRGIVDEQFF. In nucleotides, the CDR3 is TGCGCCAGCAGCGGGCCTAGCGGGAGAGGGATTGTTGATGAGCAGTTCTTC. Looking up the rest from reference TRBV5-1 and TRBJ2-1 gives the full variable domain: KAGVTQTPRYLIKTRGQQVTLSCSPISGHRSVSWYQQTPGQGLQFLFEYFSETQRNKGNFPGRFSGRQFSNSRSEMNVSTLELGDSALYLCASSGPSGRGIVDEQFFGPGTRLTVL.

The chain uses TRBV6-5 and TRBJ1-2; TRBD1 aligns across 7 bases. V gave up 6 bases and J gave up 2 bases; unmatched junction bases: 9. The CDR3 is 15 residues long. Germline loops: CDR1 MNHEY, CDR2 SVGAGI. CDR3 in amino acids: CASSQMGQINYGYTF. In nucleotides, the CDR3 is TGTGCCAGCAGCCAAATGGGACAGATCAACTATGGCTACACCTTC.

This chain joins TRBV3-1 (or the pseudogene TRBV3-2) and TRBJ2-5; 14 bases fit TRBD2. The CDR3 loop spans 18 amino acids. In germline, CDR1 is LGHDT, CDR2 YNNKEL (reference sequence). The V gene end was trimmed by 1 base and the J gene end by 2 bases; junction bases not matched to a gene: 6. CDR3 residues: CASSQGPGLAGAQETQYF. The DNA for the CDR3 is TGTGCCAGCAGCCAAGGCCCGGGACTAGCGGGAGCACAAGAGACCCAGTACTTC.

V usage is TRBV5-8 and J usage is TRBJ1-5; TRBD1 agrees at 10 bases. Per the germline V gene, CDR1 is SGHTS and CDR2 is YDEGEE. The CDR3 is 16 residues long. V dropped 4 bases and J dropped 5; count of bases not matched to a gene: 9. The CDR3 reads CASSGDRGGPYQPQHF. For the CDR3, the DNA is TGTGCCAGCAGCGGGGACAGGGGAGGCCCTTATCAGCCCCAGCATTTT.

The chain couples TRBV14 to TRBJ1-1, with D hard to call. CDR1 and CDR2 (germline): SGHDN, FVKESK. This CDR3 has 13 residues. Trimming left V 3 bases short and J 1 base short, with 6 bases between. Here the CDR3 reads CASSQMRNTEAFF. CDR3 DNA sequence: TGTGCCAGCAGCCAGATGCGGAACACTGAAGCTTTCTTT.

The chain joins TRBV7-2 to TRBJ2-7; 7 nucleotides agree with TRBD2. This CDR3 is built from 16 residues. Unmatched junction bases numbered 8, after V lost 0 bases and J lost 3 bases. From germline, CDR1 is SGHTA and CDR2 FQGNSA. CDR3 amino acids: CASSLAGGASDYEQYF. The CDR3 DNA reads TGTGCCAGCAGCTTAGCGGGAGGGGCTTCGGACTACGAGCAGTACTTC.

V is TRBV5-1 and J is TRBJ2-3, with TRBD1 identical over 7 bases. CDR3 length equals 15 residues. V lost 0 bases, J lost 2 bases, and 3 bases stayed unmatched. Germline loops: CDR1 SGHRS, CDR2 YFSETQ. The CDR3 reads CASSLGTGITDTQYF. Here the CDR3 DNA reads TGCGCCAGCAGCTTGGGGACAGGTATCACAGATACGCAGTATTTT.

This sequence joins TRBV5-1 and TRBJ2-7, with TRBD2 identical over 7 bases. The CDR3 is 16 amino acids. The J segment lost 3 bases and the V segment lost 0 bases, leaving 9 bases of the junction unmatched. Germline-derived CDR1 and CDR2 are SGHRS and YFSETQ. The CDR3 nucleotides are TGCGCCAGCAGCTTGGAAAGGAGGTCTAGCGGCTACGAGCAGTACTTC. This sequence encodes CASSLERRSSGYEQYF.

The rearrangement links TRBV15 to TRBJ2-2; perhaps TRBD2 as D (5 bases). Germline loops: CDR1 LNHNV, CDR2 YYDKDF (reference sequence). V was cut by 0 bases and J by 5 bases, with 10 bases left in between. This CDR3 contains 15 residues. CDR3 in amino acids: CATSRERTSTGELFF. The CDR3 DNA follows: TGTGCCACCAGCAGAGAGAGGACTTCTACCGGGGAGCTGTTTTTT.